Included here is one T cell receptor beta chain sequence, with context. What it recognizes is unknown. The sample is drawn from a study of cytomegalovirus exposure and HLA in healthy donors. General study findings and limits: While the bulk of TCR sequences proved rare, some public TCRs turned up in many donors.

PCR was performed using 60 Vbeta and 13 Jbeta primers. The protocol was immunoSEQ multiplex PCR, while the TCRdb copy is restricted to in-frame clones and leaves out a portion. The data show 150,000 to 180,000 clones, with around 81% seen just once and 5.5% to 6.5% held by the top ten. Germline CDR1 MNHEY, CDR2 SVGAGI. The CDR3 totals 16 residues. V lost 0 bases, J lost 4 bases, and 13 bases lay in between. This chain uses TRBV6-5 with TRBJ2-1, with D possibly matching TRBD1 (5 bases). This sequence originates from a woman aged 40 to 50 in good health and CMV-seropositive. What was sequenced was PBMCs. CDR3 sequence reads: CASSYSSGQTYNEQFF. In DNA, the CDR3 is TGTGCCAGCAGTTACTCATCTGGACAAACTTACAATGAGCAGTTCTTC.